The 4 T cell receptor beta chains below come from one sample, sequenced in a study of blood T cell repertoires in COVID-19 (dated by TCRdb to 2018 to 2021). Libraries were constructed by the immunoSEQ multiplex PCR assay. TCRdb's version of the immuneACCESS table is confined to in-frame rearrangements and falls short of the full clone set. An unresolved V gene accounts for under half of the shortfall where checked; the remainder is of unknown origin. This sample comprises around 160,000 clones, around four fifths of them detected only once. Roughly two fifths of the sample is held by the ten biggest clonotypes. Source material: peripheral blood. The receptors here all came from a human donor in a cohort sampled during active COVID-19.

There are a few counts of this clone. This chain uses TRBV2 with TRBJ1-5, with TRBD1 matching 7 bases. With 6 bases clipped from V and 3 bases from J, the junction kept 5 bases outside the gene matches. The length of the CDR3 is 14 residues. From germline, CDR1 is SNHLY and CDR2 FYNNEI. The CDR3 spells CASSRGSPNQPQHF. The CDR3 bases are TGTGCCAGCAGCAGGGGGTCCCCCAATCAGCCCCAGCATTTT.

The rearrangement uses TRBV5-4 and TRBJ1-6; D not resolved. Trimming removed 4 bases from V and 7 bases from J, with 6 bases in between. The CDR3 is made up of 12 amino acids. CDR1 is SGHNT, CDR2 YYREEE, per germline (reference sequence). This CDR3 reads CASSASNSPLHF. The CDR3 region has the DNA TGTGCCAGCAGCGCGTCGAATTCACCCCTCCACTTT. The whole variable domain, remainder taken from reference TRBV5-4 and TRBJ1-6, is ETGVTQSPTHLIKTRGQQVTLRCSSQSGHNTVSWYQQALGQGPQFIFQYYREEENGRGNFPPRFSGLQFPNYSSELNVNALELDDSALYLCASSASNSPLHFGNGTRLTVT.

This chain uses TRBV9 with TRBJ1-2; weak D call: TRBD1 (5 bases). CDR3 size: 13 residues. CDR1 and CDR2 from the germline V gene are SGDLS and YYNGEE. Trimming stripped 7 bases from V and 2 bases from J, with 12 bases between. The CDR3 sequence: CASSRGGNYGYTF. The CDR3 bases are TGTGCCAGCTCGAGGGGAGGAAACTATGGCTACACCTTC.

This sequence joins TRBV15 and TRBJ1-1; weak D call: TRBD1 (5 bases). The V gene's germline CDR1 is LNHNV and CDR2 YYDKDF (reference sequence). CDR3 length: 13 amino acids. V was clipped by 6 bases and J by 10 bases, with 18 bases between them. The CDR3 here is CATRLRREGRAFF. The CDR3 bases are TGTGCCACCAGGCTACGCCGGGAGGGGAGAGCTTTCTTT.